This record covers a single T cell receptor (beta chain). The antigen is unknown. This CDR3 is also generated by other DNA sequences in the sample. All of the isolated RNA was reverse transcribed, so expressed TCRB transcripts were sequenced. This table comes from immunoSEQ multiplex PCR, and its TCRdb copy is limited to in-frame clones, with some not included. The sample records over 500,000 clones, around 16% being singletons. This record belongs to a study of beta chain features in type 1 diabetes. Overall study context: All samples combined gave about 100 million sorted cells for examination. Study findings and constraints: Resolution of whether HLA type affects TCRB rearrangement was not achieved here. Shorter TCRB CDR3s, moderately but significantly so, marked every one of the four CD4+ subsets in Type 1 diabetes patients.

The receptor comes from a man younger than 35 in good health. Sample: naive CD4+ T cells from blood.

CDR3 sequence reads: CASSPKEETQYF. The CDR3 region has the DNA TGTGCCAGCTCACCCAAGGAGGAGACCCAGTACTTC. The chain recombines TRBV18 with TRBJ2-5, with D unresolved. V lost 3 bases and J 5 bases, leaving 7 bases between the germline ends. The CDR3 has 12 amino acids. CDR1 is KGHSH, CDR2 LQKENI, per germline.